This T cell receptor beta chain was sequenced in a study of post-analysis software for immune sequencing data. Overall study context: The disease courses spanned relapsing-remitting, secondary progressive and progressive-relapsing forms of multiple sclerosis. Study-wide results and caveats: Strong co-clustering by F measure was seen for same-batch samples. Significantly decreased normalized Chao1 diversity was recorded for multiple sclerosis patients relative to controls. Higher frequency in patients than in controls was seen for about five TRBV segments, with TRBV5-6, TRBV5-1 and TRBV20-1 among them.

On this clonotype: Its antigen remains unknown.

The TCR beta cDNA libraries contained unique molecular identifiers. T cells numbering about 0.85 to 11 million yielded cDNA molecules that totaled approximately 500,000. TCRdb reprocessed the PCR reads via MiXCR and lists one record per CDR3 protein. In the table there are around 700,000 distinct CDR3 sequences, approximately 59% of which are singletons. CDR1 and CDR2 from the germline V gene are SGHKS and YYEKEE (reference sequence). This CDR3 region has 12 residues. V dropped 1 base and J dropped 8 bases, with 9 bases sitting between them. This receptor was taken from a girl aged 2-10 years with multiple sclerosis. The J gene is TRBJ1-2, the V gene TRBV5-5; D is ambiguous. Material for sequencing was blood. The CDR3 coding sequence is TGTGCCAGCAGCTTGTCCGGCGAGGGCTACACCTTC. As protein: CASSLSGEGYTF.